The rows below give T cell receptor beta chains drawn from one sample of a study of identical twins. TCRdb recomputed calls from the 5' RACE reads with MiXCR, one row per CDR3 protein. The sample shows around 1.7 million distinct CDR3 sequences, about 31% of them seen only once. What was sequenced was cord blood. The receptors come from a newborn girl in good health. CDR3s include the opening cysteine and the closing phenylalanine or tryptophan. A D gene is named only where the DNA matches it firmly.

v_gene	d_gene	len	CDR3aa
TRBV20-1	TRBD1	14	CSAVGGVNTGELFF
TRBV12-3/TRBV12-4	NA	17	CASSSGWSGERGYEQYF
TRBV10-3	NA	14	CAINGAGPNYGYTF
TRBV6-5	NA	15	CASREEGITGNEQFF
TRBV10-3	TRBD1	16	CAISGYPGQGTDTQYF
TRBV3-1	TRBD1	14	CASSRGDSHYGYTF
TRBV20-1	TRBD1	14	CSALDTGDDYGYTF
TRBV30	TRBD1	14	CAWDQGGWGQPQHF
TRBV20-1	NA	14	CSASRTGHQETQYF
TRBV12-3/TRBV12-4	NA	14	CASSFPGALYEQYF
TRBV10-3	NA	17	CAISESRGTGSTDTRYF
TRBV20-1	NA	10	CSASTSEQFF
TRBV9	TRBD1	15	CASSTWTGERNEQFF
TRBV12-3/TRBV12-4	NA	13	CASSWDGVYEQYF
TRBV12-3/TRBV12-4	TRBD2	17	CASSLGGKGKNTGELFF
TRBV6-5	TRBD2	15	CASSYTSGSSYEQFF
TRBV12-3/TRBV12-4	NA	13	CASSPQREQSQYF
TRBV20-1	NA	14	CSAQKQGRGNEQYF
TRBV29-1	TRBD1	12	CSCRDRGHEQYF
TRBV3-1	NA	15	CASSQGGHLKNIQYF
TRBV25-1	NA	13	CASSMVRNCGYTF
TRBV20-1	TRBD2	13	CSARTSGANIQYF
TRBV12-3/TRBV12-4	NA	12	CASSFAHYGYTF
TRBV11-3	NA	15	CASSSGRLGNYEQYF
TRBV20-1	TRBD1	14	CSAIQDRVNQPQHF
TRBV5-6	TRBD2	16	CASSLAGLAEQETQYF
TRBV11-2	TRBD1	14	CACSSDRVGSPLHF
TRBV6-1	NA	13	CASGGGGAGGYTF
TRBV20-1	NA	18	CSARDPEGVFEANYGYTF
TRBV7-2	NA	14	CASSHNGYTDTQYF
TRBV5-1	NA	16	CASSLEGISSGNTIYF
TRBV12-3/TRBV12-4	NA	15	CASSFGSGSQETQYF
TRBV9	TRBD2	16	CASSVAELAGPYEQYF
TRBV20-1	TRBD2	15	CSARGLAGVRDTQYF
TRBV27	TRBD1	16	CASNSADRGGSDTQYF
TRBV11-1	TRBD2	17	CASSLERGALGIDEQFF
TRBV6-1	NA	15	CASSEKRASSYEQYF
TRBV6-2/TRBV6-3	NA	16	CASKSPPGRGTDTQYF
TRBV20-1	NA	13	CSAIATGANVLTF
TRBV11-2	TRBD2	22	CASSFFAQSSGRPFSSYNEQYF
TRBV4-2	NA	11	CASRGREKLFF
TRBV27	NA	14	CASSSGHYNSPLHF
TRBV5-6	TRBD1	15	CASSSDRFMNTEAFF
TRBV12-3/TRBV12-4	NA	15	CASSLRGWGTGELFF
TRBV25-1	NA	14	CASSEWDSTDTQYF
TRBV6-2/TRBV6-3	NA	15	CASSYSNREKNIQYF
TRBV15	TRBD2	17	CATSTYHRLAGSYEQYF
TRBV24-1	TRBD2	13	CATQRPSGNEQFF
TRBV20-1	NA	11	CSARLEVGYTF
TRBV27	NA	15	CASSIRAGGYYGYTF
TRBV7-6	NA	15	CASSSLGRVFDEQYF
TRBV4-1	TRBD2	15	CASSQEGGAYNEQFF
TRBV10-2	TRBD1	15	CASMMYDRGNSPLHF